The 9 T cell receptor beta chains presented below share a single source sample, sequenced in a study of tumor and adjacent non-tumor tissue in lung cancer. This sample's RNA came from whole unsorted tissue. This non-tumor lung sample came from over 3 cm beyond the tumor edge. Three rounds of nested PCR, following a modified ARM-PCR protocol, produced the TCRbeta library. One entry per CDR3 protein, called by TCRdb with MiXCR from the multiplex PCR reads. The repertoire includes approximately 79,000 distinct CDR3 sequences, about 80% of them detected once, and less than 50% sits in the top ten. The specimen was distant non-tumor lung tissue. The receptors were sampled from a man aged 65 to 79 with non-small cell lung cancer.

About this clonotype itself: An end of the junction does not agree with germline; a read error may underlie this. The chain joins TRBV5-5 to TRBJ1-1; TRBD1 is a possible D gene (5 bases). Germline V gives CDR1 SGHKS, CDR2 YYEKEE (reference sequence). CDR3 length: 14 amino acids. CDR3 in amino acids: CASNPDITNIEAFF. CDR3 nucleotide sequence: TGTGCCAGCAACCCGGACATCACGAACATTGAAGCATTCTTT.

Turning to this clonotype: This may be a read error: a much more frequent sequence differs by one nucleotide. The chain couples TRBV14 to TRBJ1-2; 7 positions agree with TRBD1. CDR3 length: 19 residues. Germline CDR1 is SGHDN and CDR2 is FVKESK. V lost 8 bases to trimming and J lost 0 bases; unmatched junction nucleotides: 21. CDR3 nucleotides: TGTGCCAGCGGCCGTAGTGGGTTCAGGGGGAACGTAGCTAACTATGGCTACACCTTC. Encoded protein: CASGRSGFRGNVANYGYTF.

This clonotype appeared a single time. Because the CDR3 is missing its conserved closing phenylalanine or tryptophan, this is likely a read error. The chain uses TRBV6-5 and TRBJ1-6; D ambiguous. The length of the CDR3 is 12 residues. Looked up from germline, CDR1 is MNHEY and CDR2 is SVGAGI. CDR3 nucleotide sequence: TGTGACAGCAGTTACCAGAATTCACCCCTCCACTTA. It specifies CDSSYQNSPLHL.

To note about this clonotype: A junction boundary mismatches the germline segment, possibly from a read error. The chain joins TRBV4-3 to TRBJ2-2; D might be TRBD2 (6 bases). The CDR3 is 17 amino acids. Germline lookup yields CDR1 LGHNA and CDR2 YSLEER. The CDR3 DNA follows: TGCGCCAGCAGCCAAGAGGGGGGACTGCAGAACACCGGGGAGCTAATTTTT. Translating gives CASSQEGGLQNTGELIF.

The rearrangement uses TRBV20-1 and TRBJ1-1; 7 nucleotides agree with TRBD1. With 0 bases clipped from V and 4 bases from J, the junction kept 5 bases outside the gene matches. This CDR3 is built from 14 residues. In germline, CDR1 is DFQATT, CDR2 SNEGSKA (reference sequence). CDR3 coding DNA: TGCAGTGCTAGAGATGACAGGGAAAGCACTGAAGCTTTCTTT. It codes for CSARDDRESTEAFF.

To note about this clonotype: It may be a read error: a sequence one base away is much more abundant. The rearrangement uses TRBV6-5 and TRBJ2-7; a weak D match, TRBD1 (6 bases). Germline-derived CDR1 and CDR2 are MNHEY and SVGAGI. The CDR3 has 14 amino acids. Deletions cut 4 bases from V and 0 bases from J, with 10 bases between. The CDR3 here is CASSSKGGSYEQYF. The CDR3 coding sequence is TGTGCCAGCAGTTCAAAAGGGGGCTCCTACGAGCAGTACTTC.

Remarks on this clonotype: One junction end does not reproduce the germline sequence, and a read error may be involved. The chain combines TRBV2 with TRBJ1-5; D ambiguous. The CDR3 extends over 14 amino acids. Germline-derived CDR1 and CDR2 are SNHLY and FYNNEI. CDR3 region: CAISGLTGNQPQHF. The DNA for the CDR3 is TGCGCCATCAGTGGACTCACAGGCAATCAGCCCCAGCATTTT.

There are many counts of this clonotype. The rearrangement links TRBV20-1 to TRBJ2-7; D call uncertain. Germline V gene data show CDR1 as DFQATT and CDR2 as SNEGSKA (reference sequence). The length of the CDR3 is 13 residues. V was clipped by 2 bases and J by 1 base, with 9 bases between them. CDR3 sequence: CSARSSVSYEQYF. The CDR3 bases are TGCAGTGCTAGAAGCTCAGTTTCCTACGAGCAGTACTTC.

As to this clonotype: One junction end disagrees with the germline gene, perhaps due to a read error. This chain links TRBV29-1 with TRBJ2-1, with 8 bases lining up with TRBD2. The CDR3 consists of 16 residues. Per germline, CDR1 SQVTM and CDR2 ANQGSEA. The CDR3 DNA reads TGCAGCGTTGAAGATCAAACTAGCGGCATATACAATAAGCAGTTCTTC. It translates to CSVEDQTSGIYNKQFF.